The T cell receptor (beta chain) described here comes from a study of immune characteristics of hereditary and idiopathic chronic pancreatitis. A note on the overall study: The study profiled local pancreatic immune cells and TCRbeta repertoires in hereditary and idiopathic chronic pancreatitis compared with control organ donor pancreases. TCRbeta sequencing was performed on a few control pancreases, roughly seven hereditary chronic pancreatitis pancreases and roughly six idiopathic chronic pancreatitis pancreases. Minimal in vitro experimental manipulation of pancreas-infiltrating T cells was the reason the gDNA-based approach was selected. What the research found in general, with its limitations: The study did not include chronic pancreatitis caused by alcohol use. Patient tissue was available only at the time of TPIAT, so disease duration differences may have influenced immune findings. Compared with controls, TCRbeta repertoire diversity was significantly higher and clonality was lower in both chronic pancreatitis groups. Hereditary and idiopathic chronic pancreatitis differed in Vbeta-Jbeta gene family usage, including TRBV10, TRBV19, TRBV23 and TRBV5. Among around twelve chronic pancreatitis patients, higher numbers of productive TCR rearrangements went along with higher disease severity scores, showing a positive correlation.

The cysteine opens and the phenylalanine closes a CDR3 of 18 amino acids. The DNA shown is the 54-base CDR3, in frame from base 1. After removal of 5 bases from V and 3 bases from J, the junction retains 12 bases not matched to a gene. Sequences SEHNR (CDR1) and FQNEAQ (CDR2) are obtained from the germline V gene (reference sequence). Chronic pancreatitis pancreas tissue was obtained from patients undergoing total pancreatectomy with islet autotransplantation (TPIAT). Included chronic pancreatitis patients had no known history of diabetes. Genomic DNA was extracted directly from bulk pancreas tissue, without T cell sorting, for TCRbeta sequencing. Pancreas tissues from patients and organ donors were collected consecutively at two US centers. Libraries were made using the immunoSEQ multiplex PCR assay. From pancreatic genomic DNA, the TCRbeta CDR3 region and adjacent sequences were amplified and sequenced. The paper's data handling went like this. Repertoire diversity was assessed as a mean normalized Shannon-Wiener index, together with productive clonality and counts of productive rearrangements. Control and chronic pancreatitis repertoire metrics were compared with the nonparametric Mann-Whitney U test. Shared clonotypes were defined as CDR3beta sequences with identical amino acid composition and length across subjects. TCRdb obtained this table from immuneACCESS and retained in-frame rearrangements with V and J assigned. These tables miss some clones; where compared with another copy, unresolved V genes account for less than half of the shortfall, and the remainder is unexplained. Clonal size and the V and J genes are those of that table, whereas D and trimming came from the DNA. In all, the sample holds around 6,200 clones, and approximately 70% of those were seen once. Around 6.6% of the sample rests with the top ten.

Regarding this clone: Which antigen it targets is not known. Base qualities were left out, and no much larger clone turns up one base away.

The TCR was taken from a human donor with chronic pancreatitis. The rearranged segments are TRBV7-9 and TRBJ1-4, with 10 junctional bases fitting TRBD1. Source material: pancreas tissue with hereditary chronic pancreatitis. DNA sequence: TGTGCCAGCAGCGCTACCTTGGACAGGGGGTTAGCTAATGAAAAACTGTTTTTT. Its amino acids are CASSATLDRGLANEKLFF.